The next 30 T cell receptor beta chains were all read from a single sample in a study of T cells in Graves' hyperthyroidism and ophthalmopathy. Amplified TCR beta CDR3 regions came from RNA transcripts. TCR CDR3 regions were first amplified by RT-PCR with HTBI primers. TCRdb reprocessed the multiplex PCR reads via MiXCR and lists one record per CDR3 protein. The table has 450,000 to 700,000 distinct CDR3 sequences, around 45% seen once. Material: peripheral blood or thyroid tissue (not recorded which). Receptor source: an adult woman with Graves' disease, either hyperthyroidism or ophthalmopathy (not recorded which).

This clonotype was picked up many times. This rearrangement joins TRBV4-1 to TRBJ2-5; D uncertain. The V and J ends lost 1 base and 4 bases respectively, with 10 bases between them. In germline, CDR1 is MGHRA, CDR2 YSYEKL. This CDR3 spans 14 amino acids. CDR3 in DNA: TGCGCCAGCAGCCAAGTGCTTTCCGTAGAGACCCAGTACTTC. Translated, it gives CASSQVLSVETQYF.

The chain carries TRBV7-9 and TRBJ1-2, with unresolved D. Trimming removed 1 base from V and 7 bases from J, with 10 bases in between. Germline CDR1 is SEHNR and CDR2 is FQNEAQ (reference sequence). This CDR3 spans 13 amino acids. The CDR3 region has the DNA TGTGCCAGCAGCTTAGAAGGACCGCTTGGCTACACCTTC. This codes for CASSLEGPLGYTF.

The chain employs TRBV25-1 and TRBJ1-2; 11 positions match TRBD1. The CDR3 extends over 14 amino acids. J was trimmed by 8 bases and V by 3 bases; bases with no gene match: 5. CDR1 and CDR2 from the germline V gene are MGHDK and SYGVNS. CDR3 loop: CASSDQGQGGGYTF. The CDR3 bases are TGTGCCAGCAGTGATCAGGGACAGGGGGGAGGCTACACCTTC.

The chain couples TRBV19 to TRBJ2-5; perhaps TRBD2 as D (7 bases). The CDR3 is made up of 16 amino acids. V gave up 4 bases and J gave up 3 bases, with 18 bases separating them. Germline values: CDR1 LNHDA, CDR2 SQIVND (reference sequence). Written as DNA, the CDR3 is TGTGCCAGTAGTAGGGGGGGCCTCGGGCTAGAAGAGACCCAGTACTTC. As protein: CASSRGGLGLEETQYF.

This clonotype was seen ten or more times. The V gene is TRBV29-1, the J gene TRBJ2-7; no reliable D call. Per the germline V gene, CDR1 is SQVTM and CDR2 is ANQGSEA. The CDR3 consists of 13 residues. V gave up 4 bases and J gave up 4 bases, with 14 bases separating them. CDR3 region: CSVVLSRAYEQYF. CDR3 nucleotides: TGCAGCGTTGTCCTTAGTAGGGCGTACGAGCAGTACTTC.

This chain joins TRBV28 and TRBJ2-7; 10 bases map to TRBD1. Germline lookup yields CDR1 MDHEN and CDR2 SYDVKM. CDR3 length: 14 residues. Trimming cost V 7 bases and J 3 bases; bases outside gene matches: 6. As DNA, the CDR3 is TGTGCCAGCACCCGGGACAGGGGTATCTACGAGCAGTACTTC. Protein: CASTRDRGIYEQYF.

A word on this clonotype: A read error may produce the germline difference seen at one junction end. The chain recombines TRBV5-1 with TRBJ2-7; D is unresolved. The CDR3 covers 10 residues. In germline, CDR1 is SGHRS, CDR2 YFSETQ. In DNA form, the CDR3 reads TGCGCCAGCAGGGGCTACGGGCAGTACTTC. Translating it yields CASRGYGQYF.

With regard to this clonotype: This clone may be a read error of a much larger clone one base away. The chain combines TRBV6-1 with TRBJ2-5; the D is unclear. CDR3 length: 14 amino acids. Trimming took 9 bases from V and 0 from J, leaving 14 bases between them. The germline V gene encodes CDR1 MNHNS and CDR2 SASEGT. The CDR3 coding sequence is TGTGCCAGGAGCCGAAAGCGAAACCAAGAGACCCAGTACTTC. Translating gives CARSRKRNQETQYF.

The rearrangement uses TRBV7-3 and TRBJ1-1; the D gene is possibly TRBD1 (5 bases). This CDR3 comprises 15 residues. V was clipped by 2 bases and J by 0 bases, with 10 bases between them. Per germline, CDR1 SGHTA and CDR2 FQGTGA. The CDR3 here is CASSLYGGMNTEAFF. Written as DNA, the CDR3 is TGTGCCAGCAGCTTATACGGGGGAATGAACACTGAAGCTTTCTTT.

This clonotype was observed at least ten times. The chain links TRBV20-1 to TRBJ1-1, with 9 bases aligning to TRBD1. Germline V gene lookup returns CDR1 DFQATT and CDR2 SNEGSKA (reference sequence). This CDR3 has 14 amino acids. J gave up 2 bases and V 4 bases, and 5 bases lay outside the gene matches. The CDR3 bases are TGCAGTGCTACTCAACAGGGGGCAAACACTGAAGCTTTCTTT. It translates to CSATQQGANTEAFF.

This clonotype has only a few counts. Given a much more abundant clone one base away, this may be a read error. The chain recombines TRBV6-5 with TRBJ2-7; TRBD2 agrees at 7 bases. The CDR3 is 15 residues long. CDR1 is MNHEY and CDR2 is SVGAGI in the germline V gene. The CDR3 nucleotides are TGTGCCAGCAGCTATAGCCTAGCGGTACGATACGAGCAGCACTTC. Its translation is CASSYSLAVRYEQHF.

The chain employs TRBV11-2 and TRBJ1-1, with D tentatively TRBD1 (5 bases). Trimming shortened V by 6 bases and J by 6 bases, and 17 bases separated the two germline ends. The V gene's germline CDR1 is SGHAT and CDR2 FQNNGV. This CDR3 spans 14 amino acids. The CDR3, as DNA: TGTGCCAGCAGGAACAACGCGGGACTAGCTGAAGCTTTCTTT. Its protein product is CASRNNAGLAEAFF.

The genes are TRBV6-6 and TRBJ1-2; D unclear. This CDR3 is built from 10 residues. Trimming left V 7 bases short and J 8 bases short, with 8 bases between. Germline-derived CDR1 and CDR2 are MNHNY and SVGAGI (reference sequence). In DNA form, the CDR3 reads TGTGCCAGCACCCTCCCGGGCTACACCTTC. Amino acid sequence: CASTLPGYTF.

On this clonotype: Likely a read error: the CDR3 ends without its conserved phenylalanine or tryptophan. The DNA is left out, because the CDR3 cannot be placed on it with certainty; the CDR3 is given as TCRdb lists it. The CDR3 sequence: CASSVSGGEIHGYTFGS. The chain joins TRBV9 to TRBJ2-5; the D call of TRBD1 is as the table states it, not checked on the DNA. From its first to its last residue, the CDR3 has 17 amino acids. Per germline, CDR1 SGDLS and CDR2 YYNGEE.

The chain uses TRBV24-1 and TRBJ2-1; the D is unclear. The CDR3 runs 13 residues. The V gene's germline CDR1 is KGHDR and CDR2 SFDVKD. V was cut by 2 bases and J by 7 bases, with 8 bases left in between. The CDR3 nucleotides read TGTGCCACCAGTGATTACACTTCTAATGAGCAGTTCTTC. Residues: CATSDYTSNEQFF.

Of note for this clonotype: This may be a read error, as it is one base from a much larger clone. The chain recombines TRBV7-3 with TRBJ2-7; possibly TRBD1 for D (5 bases). Per germline, CDR1 SGHTA and CDR2 FQGTGA. This CDR3 spans 13 amino acids. Between the trimmed V and J ends, which lost 8 bases and 2 bases, there was a span of 13 bases. The DNA for the CDR3 is TGTGCCAGCGGCGGCAGGGCCACCTACGAGCAGTACTTC. Its translation is CASGGRATYEQYF.

This clonotype was recorded once. The chain recombines TRBV6-1 with TRBJ1-5; the D is unclear. The V end was cut by 8 bases, the J end by 11 bases, with 16 bases between. The CDR3 extends over 12 amino acids. Germline V gene sequence: CDR1 MNHNS, CDR2 SASEGT. This CDR3 reads CASHRGIDTQHF. For the CDR3, the DNA is TGTGCCAGCCACCGCGGGATTGACACCCAGCATTTT.

J is TRBJ1-2 and V is TRBV5-4, with 9 nucleotides matching TRBD1. CDR1 is SGHNT, CDR2 YYREEE, per germline (reference sequence). The CDR3 loop spans 16 amino acids. The ends lost 5 bases at V and 0 bases at J; junction bases unmatched: 8. CDR3 bases: TGTGCCAGCAGTCAGGGACAGGGACGATCTAACTATGGCTACACCTTC. Its translation: CASSQGQGRSNYGYTF.

This clonotype was seen at least ten times. The rearrangement uses TRBV20-1 and TRBJ1-4, with D maybe TRBD1 (6 bases). Per germline, CDR1 DFQATT and CDR2 SNEGSKA (reference sequence). V shed 1 base and J shed 7 bases, with 16 bases lying between them. The CDR3 is made up of 15 amino acids. The CDR3 region is CSARAGWGALEKLFF. The CDR3 DNA reads TGCAGTGCTAGAGCGGGATGGGGGGCTCTTGAAAAACTGTTTTTT.

This clonotype has at least ten counts. The J gene is TRBJ2-5, the V gene TRBV11-2; 11 bases are shared with TRBD2. CDR3 length: 17 residues. CDR1 and CDR2 (germline): SGHAT, FQNNGV. J was trimmed by 7 bases and V by 1 base; bases with no gene match: 11. The CDR3 protein is CASSLGLAGGPSRTQYF. CDR3 coding DNA: TGTGCCAGCAGCTTAGGCTTAGCGGGAGGGCCGTCAAGGACCCAGTACTTC.

V and J are TRBV15 and TRBJ1-5; D gene uncertain. The CDR3 extends over 12 amino acids. V was pared by 0 bases and J by 11 bases, with 8 bases between. Germline V gene data show CDR1 as LNHNV and CDR2 as YYDKDF (reference sequence). The CDR3 DNA is TGTGCCACCAGCAGAGATTCAGGTGCCCAGCATTTT. Its protein is CATSRDSGAQHF.

The chain has TRBV6-4 and TRBJ2-2; D could derive from TRBD1 or TRBD2 (5 bases each). The CDR3 runs 15 residues. The V end lost 3 bases, the J end lost 5 bases, and 13 bases lay between the germline ends. Germline-derived CDR1 and CDR2 are MRHNA and SNTAGT. CDR3 loop: CASSESSRETGELFF. The CDR3 nucleotides are TGTGCCAGCAGTGAATCGAGCAGGGAGACCGGGGAGCTGTTTTTT.

This clonotype came up many times. The V and J genes are TRBV14 and TRBJ2-7; D not certain. Trimming cost V 0 bases and J 2 bases, with 17 bases left between them. Germline V gene data show CDR1 as SGHDN and CDR2 as FVKESK. CDR3 length: 17 residues. CDR3 in DNA: TGTGCCAGCAGCCAAGAATTTAGGAGACCGACGGCCTACGAGCAGTACTTC. It is translated as CASSQEFRRPTAYEQYF.

This clonotype has at least ten counts. V is TRBV3-1 and J is TRBJ1-5, with a tentative D call TRBD1 (5 bases). The CDR3 has 14 residues. The germline V and J ends were trimmed by 3 bases and 6 bases, with 12 bases remaining between them. CDR1 is LGHDT, CDR2 YNNKEL, per germline (reference sequence). CDR3 in amino acids: CASSHYRIGQPQHF. The CDR3 nucleotides read TGTGCCAGCAGCCACTACAGGATCGGTCAGCCCCAGCATTTT.

This clonotype came up many times. The chain joins TRBV10-3 to TRBJ1-5, with 7 bases lining up with TRBD1. CDR1 and CDR2 (germline): ENHRY, SYGVKD. The CDR3 consists of 12 residues. Unmatched junction bases numbered 6, after V lost 7 bases and J lost 9 bases. CDR3 loop: CAITDRDLPQHF. CDR3 nucleotide sequence: TGTGCCATCACCGACAGGGATTTGCCCCAGCATTTT.

This clonotype was detected many times. This chain joins TRBV4-1 and TRBJ1-1; tentative D call: TRBD1 (6 bases). The CDR3 covers 16 residues. The V end lost 4 bases, the J end lost 4 bases, and 19 bases lay between the germline ends. Germline V lookup: CDR1 MGHRA, CDR2 YSYEKL. The CDR3 region has the DNA TGCGCCAGCAGCCGATTGATCAGGGGTGAAGGCACTGAAGCTTTCTTT. Translating gives CASSRLIRGEGTEAFF.

At least ten counts were recorded for this clonotype. The gene calls are TRBV20-1 and TRBJ2-7; 10 bases align to TRBD2. Germline trimming cut 2 bases from V and 4 bases from J; bases unmatched to any gene: 2. The length of the CDR3 is 13 residues. Germline assignment: CDR1 DFQATT and CDR2 SNEGSKA (reference sequence). CDR3 DNA sequence: TGCAGTGCTAGAAAAGCGGGAGGGTACGAGCAGTACTTC. Its translation: CSARKAGGYEQYF.

CDR3 region: CASNPGTHNEKLFF. Written as DNA, the CDR3 is TGTGCCAGCAACCCTGGGACGCACAATGAAAAACTGTTTTTT. This chain joins TRBV2 and TRBJ1-4, with D tentatively TRBD1 (5 bases). Trimming shortened V by 7 bases and J by 5 bases, and 14 bases separated the two germline ends. CDR3 size: 14 residues. CDR1 is SNHLY, CDR2 FYNNEI, per germline.

The chain carries TRBV6-1 and TRBJ1-2; weak D call: TRBD1 (6 bases). Germline V lookup: CDR1 MNHNS, CDR2 SASEGT. The ends were cut back, 2 bases at V and 3 bases at J, with 10 bases in the middle. The CDR3 is made up of 14 amino acids. DNA for the CDR3: TGTGCCAGCAGTGAACAGGGGCCTTACTATGGCTACACCTTC. This codes for CASSEQGPYYGYTF.

This clonotype was seen more than once but under ten times. The chain is built from TRBV7-9 and TRBJ1-6; tentatively, D is TRBD1 (5 bases). V dropped 2 bases and J dropped 8 bases, with 7 bases sitting between them. There are 13 residues in the CDR3. CDR1 is SEHNR, CDR2 FQNEAQ, per germline (reference sequence). The CDR3 DNA sequence: TGTGCCAGCAGCTTAATGGGGGATTCACCCCTCCACTTT. It codes for CASSLMGDSPLHF.